This note documents a single T cell receptor beta chain sequence. Its antigen is currently unknown. The data originate from a study of cytomegalovirus exposure and HLA in healthy donors. Study overall: Among the 350 to 400 donors who were genotyped, approximately 76% fell in the genetic ancestry cluster that is associated with self-reported Caucasian donors.

Study-wide points: It was reported that TCR beta sequences correctly inferred the HLA-A and HLA-B alleles for most subjects. TRBV6-2, TRBV6-3 and some other V segments were excluded as indistinguishable.

The CDR3 loop spans 17 amino acids. The PCR was carried out with 60 Vbeta primers and 13 Jbeta primers. TCRdb's copy holds only in-frame clones and misses some; the assay was immunoSEQ multiplex PCR. The profile shows around 100,000 clones, 70% to 85% of them singletons. Sequenced input: PBMCs. The TCR sequence derives from a woman aged 18-30 years in good health and CMV-seronegative. The V gene is TRBV12-1, the J gene TRBJ2-3; the D segment call TRBD2 is taken from the table without a DNA check. TRBV12-1 counts as a pseudogene. In DNA form, the CDR3 reads TGTGCCAGCAGCTTACCCGGGTCTAGCTTCGGCACAGATACGCAGTATTTT. Its translation: CASSLPGSSFGTDTQYF.